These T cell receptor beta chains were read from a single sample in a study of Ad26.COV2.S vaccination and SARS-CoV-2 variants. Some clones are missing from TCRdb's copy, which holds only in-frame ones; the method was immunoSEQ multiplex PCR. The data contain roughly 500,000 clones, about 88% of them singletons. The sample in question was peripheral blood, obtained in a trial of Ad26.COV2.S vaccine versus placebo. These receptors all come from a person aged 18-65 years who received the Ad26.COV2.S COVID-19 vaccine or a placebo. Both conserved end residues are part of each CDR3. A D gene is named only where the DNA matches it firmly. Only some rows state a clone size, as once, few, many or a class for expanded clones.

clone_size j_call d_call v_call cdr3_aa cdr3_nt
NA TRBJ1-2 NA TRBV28 CASSLSSMWDYGYTF TGTGCCAGCAGTTTATCTTCAATGTGGGACTATGGCTACACCTTC
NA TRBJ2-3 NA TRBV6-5 CANPPGHEADTQYF TGTGCCAACCCACCGGGCCATGAGGCAGATACGCAGTATTTT
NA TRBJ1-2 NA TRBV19 CASSLSPGSGYGYTF TGTGCCAGTAGTCTCTCCCCCGGCTCGGGCTATGGCTACACCTTC
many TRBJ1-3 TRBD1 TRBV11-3 CASSLGDRLTSGNTIYF TGTGCCAGCAGCTTAGGGGACAGGCTCACCTCTGGAAACACCATATATTTT
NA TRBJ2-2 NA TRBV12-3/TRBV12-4 CASSPLAGELFF TGTGCCAGCAGTCCCCTCGCCGGGGAGCTGTTTTTT
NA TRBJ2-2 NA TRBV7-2 CASSLRETGELFF TGTGCCAGCAGCTTGCGGGAAACCGGGGAGCTGTTTTTT
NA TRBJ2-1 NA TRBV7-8 CASSLRFGFENEQFF TGTGCCAGCAGCTTGAGGTTTGGATTTGAGAATGAGCAGTTCTTC
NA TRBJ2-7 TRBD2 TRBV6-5 CASSFRTGTIYEQYF TGTGCCAGCAGTTTCAGAACCGGGACTATTTACGAGCAGTACTTC
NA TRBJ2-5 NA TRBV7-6 CASSLPGIGETQYF TGTGCCAGCAGCTTACCCGGGATTGGGGAGACCCAGTACTTC
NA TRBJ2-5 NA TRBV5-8 CASSHPVRWPRETQYF TGTGCCAGCAGCCACCCAGTGCGGTGGCCGAGGGAGACCCAGTACTTC
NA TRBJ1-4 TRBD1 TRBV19 CASSRGPTGKANEKLFF TGTGCCAGTAGTAGGGGACCGACAGGGAAGGCTAATGAAAAACTGTTTTTT
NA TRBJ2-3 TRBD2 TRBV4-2 CASSQAPGLVTDTQYF TGTGCCAGCAGCCAAGCCCCGGGACTAGTCACAGATACGCAGTATTTT
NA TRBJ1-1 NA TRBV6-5 CASVADGTHTEAFF TGTGCCAGCGTAGCCGACGGAACACACACTGAAGCTTTCTTT
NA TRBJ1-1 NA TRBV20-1 CSGLKNTEAFF TGCAGTGGGTTAAAGAACACTGAAGCTTTCTTT
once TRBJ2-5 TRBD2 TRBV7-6 CASSSAPSGDPEETQYF TGTGCCAGCAGCTCCGCTCCTAGCGGGGACCCCGAAGAGACCCAGTACTTC
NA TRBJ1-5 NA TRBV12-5 CASGSGQFLNQPQHF TGTGCTAGTGGCTCAGGACAGTTCCTAAATCAGCCCCAGCATTTT
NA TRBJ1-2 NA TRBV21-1 CASTKAEGGNYGYTF TGTGCCAGCACCAAGGCCGAGGGTGGTAACTATGGCTACACCTTC
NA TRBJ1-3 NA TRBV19 CASSLGARGNTIYF TGTGCCAGTAGCCTAGGGGCCAGAGGAAACACCATATATTTT
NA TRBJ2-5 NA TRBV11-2 CASSPARTQGTQYF TGTGCCAGCAGCCCAGCGAGGACCCAGGGGACCCAGTACTTC
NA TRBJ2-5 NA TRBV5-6 CASNPLLDQQETQYF TGTGCCAGCAACCCTCTCTTGGATCAGCAAGAGACCCAGTACTTC
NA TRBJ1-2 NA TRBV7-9 CASSLLRDYTF TGTGCCAGCAGCTTACTCAGGGACTACACCTTC
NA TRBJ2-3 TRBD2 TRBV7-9 CASSLVAGSGGNTDTQYF TGTGCCAGCAGCTTAGTCGCCGGTAGCGGGGGCAACACAGATACGCAGTATTTT
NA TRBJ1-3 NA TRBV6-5 CASSTGSGNTIYF TGTGCCAGCAGCACAGGGTCTGGAAACACCATATATTTT
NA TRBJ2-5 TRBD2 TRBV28 CASTGHYERERRETQYF TGTGCCAGCACTGGACACTACGAGCGGGAGAGAAGGGAGACCCAGTACTTC
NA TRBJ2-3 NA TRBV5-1 CASSPQGGLRTDTQYF TGCGCCAGCAGCCCGCAGGGGGGGCTCCGGACAGATACGCAGTATTTT
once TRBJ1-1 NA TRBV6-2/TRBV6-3 CASSPNIGHFGNTEAFF TGTGCCAGCAGCCCTAATATCGGACATTTTGGGAACACTGAAGCTTTCTTT
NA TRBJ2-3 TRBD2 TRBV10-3 CAISESTQWAGGDTQYF TGTGCCATCAGTGAGTCGACTCAGTGGGCGGGGGGAGATACGCAGTATTTT
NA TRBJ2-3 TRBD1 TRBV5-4 CASLGQGADTQYF TGTGCCAGCCTGGGACAGGGGGCAGATACGCAGTATTTT
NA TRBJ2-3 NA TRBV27 CASSFSLFTDTQYF TGTGCCAGCAGTTTCTCCCTCTTCACAGATACGCAGTATTTT
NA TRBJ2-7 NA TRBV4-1 CASKGDPMAEQYF TGCGCCAGCAAAGGGGACCCAATGGCGGAGCAGTACTTC
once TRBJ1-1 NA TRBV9 CASSPEPGGSAFF TGTGCCAGCAGCCCTGAGCCTGGGGGCTCAGCTTTCTTT
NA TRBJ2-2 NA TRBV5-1 CASSLEGPGELFF TGCGCCAGCAGCTTGGAGGGACCCGGGGAGCTGTTTTTT
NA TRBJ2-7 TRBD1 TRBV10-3 CAISNRDRDLGEQYF TGTGCCATCAGTAACCGGGACAGGGACCTTGGCGAGCAGTACTTC
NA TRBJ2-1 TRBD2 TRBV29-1 CSVEIAGARHDEQFF TGCAGCGTTGAGATAGCGGGGGCCCGTCACGATGAGCAGTTCTTC
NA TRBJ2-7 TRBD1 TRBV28 CASSRGRTGILYEQYF TGTGCCAGCAGCCGAGGTAGGACAGGGATTCTGTACGAGCAGTACTTC
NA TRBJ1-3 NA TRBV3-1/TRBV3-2 CASSQAGEGNTIYF TGTGCCAGCAGCCAGGCAGGGGAGGGAAACACCATATATTTT
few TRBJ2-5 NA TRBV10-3 CAISGLGGDETQYF TGTGCCATCAGTGGTTTAGGGGGTGATGAGACCCAGTACTTC
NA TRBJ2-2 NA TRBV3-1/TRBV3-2 CASSQLDTGELFF TGTGCCAGCAGCCAATTGGACACCGGGGAGCTGTTTTTT
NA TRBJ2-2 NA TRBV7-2 CASSPRPAGELFF TGTGCCAGCAGCCCGAGACCAGCCGGGGAGCTGTTTTTT
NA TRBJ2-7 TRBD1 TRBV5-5 CASSLEGAEEQYF TGTGCCAGCAGCTTGGAGGGGGCTGAAGAGCAGTACTTC
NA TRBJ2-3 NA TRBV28 CASRTRAFSTDTQYF TGTGCCAGCAGGACCCGGGCTTTTAGCACAGATACGCAGTATTTT
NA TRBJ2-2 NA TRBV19 CASSIWQSTGELFF TGTGCCAGTAGTATATGGCAGAGCACCGGGGAGCTGTTTTTT
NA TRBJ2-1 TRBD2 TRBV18 CASSRLAGNEQFF TGTGCCAGCTCACGACTAGCGGGGAATGAGCAGTTCTTC
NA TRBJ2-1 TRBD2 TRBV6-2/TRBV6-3 CASSALKRGQRWEQFF TGTGCCAGCAGCGCACTTAAGCGGGGCCAGCGATGGGAGCAGTTCTTC
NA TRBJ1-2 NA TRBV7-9 CASSFDQNGVNTF TGTGCCAGCAGCTTTGACCAAAATGGTGTGAACACCTTC
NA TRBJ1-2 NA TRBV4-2 CASSQEIPGLAFYGYTF TGTGCCAGCAGCCAAGAGATCCCGGGACTCGCGTTCTATGGCTACACCTTC
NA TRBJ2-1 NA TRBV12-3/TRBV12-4 CASSLADTAQFF TGTGCCAGCAGTTTAGCTGATACCGCCCAGTTCTTC
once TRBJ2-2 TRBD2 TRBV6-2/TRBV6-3 CASSYRGLAGTTGELFF TGTGCCAGCAGTTACCGTGGTCTAGCGGGGACCACCGGGGAGCTGTTTTTT
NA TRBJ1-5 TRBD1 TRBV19 CASGDRRNQPQHF TGTGCCAGCGGGGACAGGCGAAATCAGCCCCAGCATTTT
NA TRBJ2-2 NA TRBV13 CASSLRSGHRELFF TGTGCCAGCAGCTTACGATCTGGCCACCGGGAGCTGTTTTTT
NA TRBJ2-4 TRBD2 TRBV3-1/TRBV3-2 CASSQEVPGLAAFQYF TGTGCCAGCAGCCAAGAAGTTCCGGGACTAGCGGCCTTTCAGTACTTC
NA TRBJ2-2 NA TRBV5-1 CATCLFGGSGELFF TGCGCCACCTGCCTTTTTGGTGGTTCCGGGGAGCTGTTTTTT
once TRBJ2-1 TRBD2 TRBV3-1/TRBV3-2 CASSRMTSGSIDEQFF TGTGCCAGCAGCCGGATGACTAGCGGGAGTATCGATGAGCAGTTCTTC
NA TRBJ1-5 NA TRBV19 CASSSSRGGASQPQHF TGTGCCAGTAGCTCCTCCCGGGGGGGCGCGAGTCAGCCCCAGCATTTT
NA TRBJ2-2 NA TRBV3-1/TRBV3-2 CASSQVDTGELFF TGTGCCAGCAGCCAAGTGGACACCGGGGAGCTGTTTTTT
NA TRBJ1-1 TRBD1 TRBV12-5 CASGLVLGQVPTTEAFF TGTGCTAGTGGTTTGGTACTGGGACAGGTCCCCACTACTGAAGCTTTCTTT
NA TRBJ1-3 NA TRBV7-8 CASSLRGGRDTIYF TGTGCCAGCAGCTTACGAGGGGGGAGGGACACCATATATTTT
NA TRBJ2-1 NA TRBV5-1 CASRSGGFSYNEQFF TGCGCCAGCAGATCGGGCGGTTTCTCCTACAATGAGCAGTTCTTC
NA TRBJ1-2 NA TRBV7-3 CASSLTGAGDGYTF TGTGCCAGCAGCTTAACGGGGGCAGGGGACGGCTACACCTTC
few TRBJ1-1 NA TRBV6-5 CASSYVGSEAFF TGTGCCAGCAGTTACGTAGGTTCGGAAGCTTTCTTT